This record covers a single T cell receptor (beta chain). This record belongs to a study of blood T cell repertoires in COVID-19. Study information: Collection of acute and convalescent COVID-19 samples took place in the United States, Italy and Spain.

In the study's own analysis: Amplifying reference gene primers gave estimates of nucleated cell counts. Assay used: immunoSEQ multiplex PCR; TCRdb lists only in-frame clones, some missing. V and J calls and clone size are those listed in that table; D and trimming were worked out from the DNA. The sample has about 130,000 clones; approximately 80% are singletons. The CDR3 has 15 amino acids. Trimming removed 5 bases from V and 0 bases from J; junction bases left unmatched: 0. Germline-derived CDR1 and CDR2 are SGHVS and FNYEAQ. The sequence derives from a woman older than 75 with acute or convalescent COVID-19. Sequencing input: peripheral blood. The V gene is TRBV7-6, the J gene TRBJ2-7; 14 nucleotides line up with TRBD2. The DNA of the CDR3 is TGTGCCAGCAGCGGGACTAGCGGGGGCTCCTACGAGCAGTACTTC. Protein: CASSGTSGGSYEQYF.